The 28 T cell receptor beta chains below all came from one sample that was sequenced in a study of beta chain features in type 1 diabetes. Study-level points and caveats: Among patients with Type 1 diabetes, TCRB CDR3s were moderately but significantly shorter in every one of the four CD4+ subsets.

As every portion of the isolated RNA was reverse transcribed, the sequencing read expressed TCRB transcripts. Some clones are missing from TCRdb's copy, which holds only in-frame ones; the method was immunoSEQ multiplex PCR. This table holds about 240,000 clones, about 14% found once. These receptors have no identified antigens. Sequenced: naive CD4+ T cells from blood. Source of these receptors: a man younger than 40 with type 1 diabetes.

The chain uses TRBV19 and TRBJ1-1; 9 bases map to TRBD1. Germline V gene sequence: CDR1 LNHDA, CDR2 SQIVND (reference sequence). This CDR3 spans 14 amino acids. V lost 5 bases to trimming and J lost 4 bases; unmatched junction nucleotides: 5. The CDR3: CASSPGTGITEAFF. The DNA of the CDR3 is TGTGCCAGTAGTCCGGGGACAGGGATCACTGAAGCTTTCTTT.

This clone was detected a few times. For the CDR3, the DNA is TGCAGCGTGCGGGGCGCTTCCTACGAGCAGTACTTC. Amino acids: CSVRGASYEQYF. This chain connects TRBV29-1 to TRBJ2-7; tentative D call: TRBD2 (6 bases). The germline V gene has CDR1 SQVTM and CDR2 ANQGSEA. Trimming removed 6 bases at V and 1 base at J, with 10 bases between. This CDR3 comprises 12 residues.

V and J are TRBV19 and TRBJ2-1; tentative D call: TRBD1 (6 bases). Between the trimmed V and J ends, which lost 5 bases and 2 bases, there was a span of 16 bases. CDR1 and CDR2 from the germline V gene are LNHDA and SQIVND (reference sequence). The CDR3 has 16 residues. CDR3 DNA: TGTGCCAGTAGTGTGGCTGGGGGCGGCCCCTACAATGAGCAGTTCTTC. Amino acid sequence: CASSVAGGGPYNEQFF.

V usage is TRBV9 and J usage is TRBJ2-7; D call uncertain. From germline, CDR1 is SGDLS and CDR2 YYNGEE. V shed 0 bases and J shed 9 bases, with 16 bases lying between them. The CDR3 extends over 14 amino acids. The CDR3 DNA is TGTGCCAGCAGCGTAGTTAGACCGCGGAGACGGCAGTACTTC. Translating gives CASSVVRPRRRQYF. Full variable domain (rest looked up from reference TRBV9 and TRBJ2-7): DSGVTQTPKHLITATGQRVTLRCSPRSGDLSVYWYQQSLDQGLQFLIQYYNGEERAKGNILERFSAQQFPDLHSELNLSSLELGDSALYFCASSVVRPRRRQYFGPGTRLTVT.

The chain recombines TRBV19 with TRBJ2-5; no reliable D call. Germline CDR1 LNHDA, CDR2 SQIVND (reference sequence). The CDR3 extends over 14 amino acids. Trimming left V 4 bases short and J 5 bases short, with 14 bases between. The chain's CDR3 is CASSTAASRETQYF. Here the CDR3 DNA reads TGTGCCAGTAGTACCGCGGCTTCTCGGGAGACCCAGTACTTC.

This clone showed up just a few times. This chain links TRBV10-3 with TRBJ2-1; 7 nucleotides match TRBD2. Germline assignment: CDR1 ENHRY and CDR2 SYGVKD. V was clipped by 6 bases and J by 7 bases; unmatched bases: 3. This CDR3 comprises 12 residues. The CDR3 nucleotides are TGTGCCATCAGGCGCGGGGGTAATGAGCAGTTCTTC. It yields the protein CAIRRGGNEQFF.

The chain carries TRBV19 and TRBJ1-2; weak D call: TRBD1 (6 bases). Per germline, CDR1 LNHDA and CDR2 SQIVND (reference sequence). With 7 bases removed from V and 6 bases from J, the gap between germline ends came to 18 bases. The CDR3 length is 14 residues. Written as DNA, the CDR3 is TGTGCCAGTAAGCAGACCGACAGGCTCCATGGCTACACCTTC. Amino acids: CASKQTDRLHGYTF.

This chain connects TRBV29-1 to TRBJ2-1; 13 nucleotides align to TRBD2. Germline loops: CDR1 SQVTM, CDR2 ANQGSEA. Losses at the gene ends were 8 bases for V and 6 bases for J; bases not matched to a gene: 7. CDR3 length: 14 residues. The CDR3 here is CSHSGLAGANEQFF. In DNA form, the CDR3 reads TGCAGCCACTCCGGACTAGCGGGAGCCAATGAGCAGTTCTTC.

A few counts support this clone. The same CDR3 arises from other DNA sequences in this sample as well. This chain uses TRBV28 with TRBJ2-7; D possibly corresponds to TRBD1 (6 bases). The V gene's germline CDR1 is MDHEN and CDR2 SYDVKM. The CDR3 is 14 amino acids. V shed 2 bases and J shed 1 base, with 9 bases lying between them. The CDR3 protein is CASSLLGGSYEQYF. The CDR3 nucleotides read TGTGCCAGCAGTTTACTAGGGGGTTCCTACGAGCAGTACTTC.

This clone has only a few counts. The chain recombines TRBV11-2 with TRBJ1-6; 8 nucleotides agree with TRBD1. Germline lookup yields CDR1 SGHAT and CDR2 FQNNGV. CDR3 length equals 16 residues. V gave up 1 base and J gave up 9 bases; unmatched junction bases: 8. This CDR3 reads CASSLGLDRVGSPLHF. CDR3 in DNA: TGTGCCAGCAGCTTAGGATTGGACAGGGTGGGTTCACCCCTCCACTTT.

This clone was recorded a few times. The V gene is TRBV6-1, the J gene TRBJ2-5; D not resolved. CDR3 length equals 11 residues. Germline CDR1 MNHNS, CDR2 SASEGT. The V end was cut by 6 bases, the J end by 5 bases, with 7 bases between. The DNA for the CDR3 is TGTGCCAGCAGCTCCCTGGAGACCCAGTACTTC. It codes for CASSSLETQYF.

There are a few counts of this clone. CDR3: CASSLSSGTGVYEQYF. The CDR3 DNA is TGCGCCAGCAGCCTCTCCTCCGGGACAGGAGTCTACGAGCAGTACTTC. The chain links TRBV5-1 to TRBJ2-7, with 8 bases identical to TRBD1. CDR3 length equals 16 residues. Trimming at V came to 4 bases and at J to 3 bases, leaving 12 bases not matched to a gene. Germline V CDR1 and CDR2: SGHRS, YFSETQ.

This clone turned up a few times. The chain employs TRBV2 and TRBJ1-1, with no clear D. CDR1 SNHLY and CDR2 FYNNEI come from the germline V gene. Trimming stripped 5 bases from V and 0 bases from J, with 13 bases between. The length of the CDR3 is 15 residues. CDR3 coding DNA: TGTGCCAGCAGTTACTATGACGGAATGAACACTGAAGCTTTCTTT. Protein: CASSYYDGMNTEAFF.

This rearrangement joins TRBV19 to TRBJ2-3, with 7 bases matching TRBD1. CDR1 and CDR2 (germline): LNHDA, SQIVND (reference sequence). The CDR3 spans 17 residues. Trimming at V came to 0 bases and at J to 2 bases, leaving 8 bases not matched to a gene. CDR3 bases: TGTGCCAGTAGTATAGAGAACTGGGGGACAGCCACAGATACGCAGTATTTT. This sequence encodes CASSIENWGTATDTQYF.

This clone was detected only a few times. The CDR3 region has the DNA TGTGCCAGCAGCTTAGGGGCTAGCGGAGCCATCGGTCGTAAAGAGACCCAGTACTTC. This gives the protein CASSLGASGAIGRKETQYF. V gene TRBV7-9 combines with J gene TRBJ2-5; 7 positions match TRBD2. The germline CDR1 and CDR2 sequences are SEHNR and FQNEAQ (reference sequence). This CDR3 has 19 residues. Losses at the gene ends were 1 base for V and 3 bases for J; bases not matched to a gene: 17.

The V call is TRBV18, the J call TRBJ1-5; 9 nucleotides align to TRBD1. CDR3 length: 17 amino acids. V was clipped by 3 bases and J by 3 bases; unmatched bases: 9. Germline V gene lookup returns CDR1 KGHSH and CDR2 LQKENI. The CDR3 DNA reads TGTGCCAGCTCACCCGGTGGGACAGGGAGGGTCAATCAGCCCCAGCATTTT. As protein: CASSPGGTGRVNQPQHF.

This chain connects TRBV30 to TRBJ1-5; D gene uncertain. The CDR3 consists of 15 residues. The V gene's germline CDR1 is GTSNPN and CDR2 SVGIG (reference sequence). V lost 2 bases, J lost 2 bases, and 13 bases lay in between. CDR3 bases: TGTGCCTGGAGTATGGGTGGAGGTGGCAATCAGCCCCAGCATTTT. Protein sequence: CAWSMGGGGNQPQHF. Looking up the rest from reference TRBV30 and TRBJ1-5 gives the full variable domain: SQTIHQWPATLVQPVGSPLSLECTVEGTSNPNLYWYRQAAGRGLQLLFYSVGIGQISSEVPQNLSASRPQDRQFILSSKKLLLSDSGFYLCAWSMGGGGNQPQHFGDGTRLSIL.

This clone was detected a few times. The V gene is TRBV11-2, the J gene TRBJ2-5; a possible D gene is TRBD2 (5 bases). V shed 5 bases and J shed 2 bases, with 12 bases lying between them. This CDR3 spans 14 amino acids. The germline V gene has CDR1 SGHAT and CDR2 FQNNGV. In DNA, the CDR3 is TGTGCCAGCAGCCCTCGGACGGGACAAGAGACCCAGTACTTC. Its translation: CASSPRTGQETQYF.

The chain couples TRBV19 to TRBJ1-2; D gene ambiguous. Germline CDR1 reads LNHDA; CDR2 reads SQIVND (reference sequence). The CDR3 runs to 12 residues. Trimming left V 5 bases short and J 3 bases short, with 7 bases between. CDR3 bases: TGTGCCAGTAGTCCCTCGGACTATGGCTACACCTTC. This translates into CASSPSDYGYTF. Full variable domain (outside the CDR3, taken from reference TRBV19 and TRBJ1-2): DGGITQSPKYLFRKEGQNVTLSCEQNLNHDAMYWYRQDPGQGLRLIYYSQIVNDFQKGDIAEGYSVSREKKESFPLTVTSAQKNPTAFYLCASSPSDYGYTFGSGTRLTVV.

The V gene is TRBV18, the J gene TRBJ1-3; no clear D. Per germline, CDR1 KGHSH and CDR2 LQKENI. The ends were cut back, 0 bases at V and 1 base at J, with 7 bases in the middle. The CDR3 spans 15 residues. The CDR3 region is CASSPPAGSGNTIYF. DNA of the CDR3: TGTGCCAGCTCACCACCGGCGGGTTCTGGAAACACCATATATTTT.

The chain joins TRBV4-1 to TRBJ2-7; 9 bases are shared with TRBD2. Germline-derived CDR1 and CDR2 are MGHRA and YSYEKL. The CDR3 is 14 amino acids. V dropped 1 base and J dropped 4; count of bases not matched to a gene: 2. CDR3 loop: CASSQVAGVYEQYF. In nucleotides, the CDR3 is TGCGCCAGCAGCCAAGTAGCGGGAGTGTACGAGCAGTACTTC.

The rearrangement links TRBV4-1 to TRBJ2-7, with TRBD2 matching over 8 bases. Germline V CDR1 and CDR2: MGHRA, YSYEKL. This CDR3 spans 15 amino acids. The V gene end was trimmed by 2 bases and the J gene end by 3 bases; junction bases not matched to a gene: 6. The CDR3 region has the DNA TGCGCCAGCAGCCAATTGAGCGGGAGTATCTACGAGCAGTACTTC. Protein sequence: CASSQLSGSIYEQYF.

The rearrangement links TRBV6-6 to TRBJ2-5; unclear D gene. This CDR3 is built from 12 residues. Germline CDR1 reads MNHNY; CDR2 reads SVGAGI (reference sequence). V was clipped by 4 bases and J by 4 bases, with 7 bases between them. The CDR3 region is CASSFVGETQYF. The DNA of the CDR3 is TGTGCCAGCAGTTTCGTCGGAGAGACCCAGTACTTC.

The chain is built from TRBV7-2 and TRBJ1-1, with TRBD1 matching 8 bases. With V trimmed by 4 bases and J by 6 bases, 1 base remained unmatched. Germline-derived CDR1 and CDR2 are SGHTA and FQGNSA. CDR3 length: 12 residues. CDR3 sequence reads: CASSWGQAEAFF. In DNA form, the CDR3 reads TGTGCCAGCAGCTGGGGACAGGCTGAAGCTTTCTTT.

This clone was detected only a few times. This rearrangement joins TRBV30 to TRBJ2-2, with D tentatively TRBD2 (6 bases). Trimming left V 4 bases short and J 5 bases short, with 14 bases between. Germline V gene data show CDR1 as GTSNPN and CDR2 as SVGIG (reference sequence). The CDR3 totals 14 residues. CDR3 residues: CAWMFGTLTGELFF. CDR3 in DNA: TGTGCCTGGATGTTCGGGACTCTAACCGGGGAGCTGTTTTTT. The whole variable domain, filled in from reference TRBV30 and TRBJ2-2, reads SQTIHQWPATLVQPVGSPLSLECTVEGTSNPNLYWYRQAAGRGLQLLFYSVGIGQISSEVPQNLSASRPQDRQFILSSKKLLLSDSGFYLCAWMFGTLTGELFFGEGSRLTVL.

A few counts support this clone. This chain links TRBV29-1 with TRBJ2-3; 9 nucleotides line up with TRBD2. The germline CDR1 and CDR2 sequences are SQVTM and ANQGSEA. The trim removed 4 bases at V and 2 bases at J, leaving 7 bases unmatched. The CDR3 consists of 15 residues. The CDR3 loop reads CSVVPSGALTDTQYF. CDR3 in DNA: TGCAGCGTTGTCCCTAGCGGGGCCCTCACAGATACGCAGTATTTT.

This clone was seen a handful of times. The chain combines TRBV2 with TRBJ2-7; D is unclear. V was pared by 2 bases and J by 0 bases, with 8 bases between. The CDR3 length is 14 residues. Germline CDR1 is SNHLY and CDR2 is FYNNEI. Written as DNA, the CDR3 is TGTGCCAGCAGTGAATTAAATTCCTCCTACGAGCAGTACTTC. Translation gives CASSELNSSYEQYF.

This clone has only a few counts. This CDR3 is CASSAGTGGRTEAFF. The CDR3 nucleotides read TGTGCCAGCAGCGCCGGGACAGGGGGGAGGACTGAAGCTTTCTTT. The genes are TRBV6-1 and TRBJ1-1; 11 bases match TRBD1. Germline V lookup: CDR1 MNHNS, CDR2 SASEGT. This CDR3 region has 15 residues. The ends lost 6 bases at V and 5 bases at J; junction bases unmatched: 8.